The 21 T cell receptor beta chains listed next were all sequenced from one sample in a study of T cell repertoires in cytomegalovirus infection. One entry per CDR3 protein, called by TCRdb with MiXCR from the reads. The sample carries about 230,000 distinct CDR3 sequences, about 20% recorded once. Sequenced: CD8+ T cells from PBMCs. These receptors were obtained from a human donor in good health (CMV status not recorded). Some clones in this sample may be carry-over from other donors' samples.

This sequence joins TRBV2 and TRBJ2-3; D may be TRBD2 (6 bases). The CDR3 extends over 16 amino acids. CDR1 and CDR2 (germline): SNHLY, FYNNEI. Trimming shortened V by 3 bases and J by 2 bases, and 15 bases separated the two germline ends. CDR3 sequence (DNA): TGTGCCAGCAGTGAGTTGGCGGGGATTTTCACAGATACGCAGTATTTT. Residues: CASSELAGIFTDTQYF.

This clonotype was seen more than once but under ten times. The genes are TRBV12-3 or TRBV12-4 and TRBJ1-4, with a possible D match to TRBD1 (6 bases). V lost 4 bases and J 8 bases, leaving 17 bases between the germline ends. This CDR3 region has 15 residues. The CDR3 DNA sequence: TGTGCCAGCAGTTCCCAGGGGTCCGAATGGGAAAAACTGTTTTTT. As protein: CASSSQGSEWEKLFF.

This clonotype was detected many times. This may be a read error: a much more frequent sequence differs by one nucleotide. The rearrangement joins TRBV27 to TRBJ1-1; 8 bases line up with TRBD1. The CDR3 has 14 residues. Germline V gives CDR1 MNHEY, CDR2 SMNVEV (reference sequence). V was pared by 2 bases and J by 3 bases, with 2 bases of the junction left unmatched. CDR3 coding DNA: TGTGCCAGCAGTTTAGACAGGGGTCACACTGAAGCTTTCTTT. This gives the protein CASSLDRGHTEAFF.

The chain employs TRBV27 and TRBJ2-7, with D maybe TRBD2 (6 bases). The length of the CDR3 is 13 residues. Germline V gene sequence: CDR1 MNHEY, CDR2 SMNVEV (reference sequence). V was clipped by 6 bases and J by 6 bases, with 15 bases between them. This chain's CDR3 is CASSRGTDLEQYF. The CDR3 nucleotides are TGTGCCAGCAGCCGTGGGACTGACCTCGAGCAGTACTTC.

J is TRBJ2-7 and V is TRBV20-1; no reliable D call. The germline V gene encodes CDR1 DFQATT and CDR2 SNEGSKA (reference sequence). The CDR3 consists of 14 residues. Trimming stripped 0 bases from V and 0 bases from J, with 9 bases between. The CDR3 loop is CSARDRTSSYEQYF. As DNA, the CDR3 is TGCAGTGCTAGAGACAGGACCAGCTCCTACGAGCAGTACTTC.

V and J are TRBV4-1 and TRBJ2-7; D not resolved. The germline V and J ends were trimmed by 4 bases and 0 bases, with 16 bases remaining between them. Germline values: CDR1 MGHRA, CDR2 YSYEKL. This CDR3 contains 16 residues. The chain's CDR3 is CASSPLDKGSSYEQYF. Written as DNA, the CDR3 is TGCGCCAGCAGCCCCCTCGATAAAGGAAGCTCCTACGAGCAGTACTTC.

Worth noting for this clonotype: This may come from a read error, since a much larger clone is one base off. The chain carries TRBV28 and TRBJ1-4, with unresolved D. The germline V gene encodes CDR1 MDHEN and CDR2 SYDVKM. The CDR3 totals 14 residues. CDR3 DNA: TGTGCCGGCAGCCCTCTACTGGCTGATGAAAAACTGTTTTTT. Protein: CAGSPLLADEKLFF.

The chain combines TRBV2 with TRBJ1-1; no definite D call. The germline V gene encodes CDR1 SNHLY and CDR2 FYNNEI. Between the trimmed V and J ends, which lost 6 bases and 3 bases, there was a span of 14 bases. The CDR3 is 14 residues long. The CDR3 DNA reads TGTGCCAGCAGCGACCAACACGGGGACACTGAAGCTTTCTTT. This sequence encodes CASSDQHGDTEAFF.

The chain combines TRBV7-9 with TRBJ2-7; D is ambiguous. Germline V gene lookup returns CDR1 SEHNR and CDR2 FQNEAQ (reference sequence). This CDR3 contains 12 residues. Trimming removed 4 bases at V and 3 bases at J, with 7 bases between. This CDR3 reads CASSSVVYEQYF. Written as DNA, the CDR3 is TGTGCCAGCAGCTCCGTCGTCTACGAGCAGTACTTC.

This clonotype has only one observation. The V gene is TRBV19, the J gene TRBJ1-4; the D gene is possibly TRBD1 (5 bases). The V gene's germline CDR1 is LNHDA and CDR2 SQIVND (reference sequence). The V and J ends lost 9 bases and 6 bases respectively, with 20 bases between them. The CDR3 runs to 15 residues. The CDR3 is CASRSRDGLDEKLFF. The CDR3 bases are TGTGCCAGCCGATCCCGGGACGGACTCGATGAAAAACTGTTTTTT.

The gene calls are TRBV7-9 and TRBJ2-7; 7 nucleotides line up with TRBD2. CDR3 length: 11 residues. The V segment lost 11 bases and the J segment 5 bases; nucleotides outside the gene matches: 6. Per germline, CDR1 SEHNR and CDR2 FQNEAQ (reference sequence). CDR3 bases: TGTGCCTATAGCGGGTTAAACGAGCAGTACTTC. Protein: CAYSGLNEQYF.

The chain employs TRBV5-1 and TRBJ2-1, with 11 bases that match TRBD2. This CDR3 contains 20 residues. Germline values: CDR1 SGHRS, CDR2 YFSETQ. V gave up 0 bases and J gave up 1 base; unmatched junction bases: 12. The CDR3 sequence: CASSLGLAGFTSHSYNEQFF. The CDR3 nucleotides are TGCGCCAGCAGCTTGGGACTAGCGGGGTTTACAAGCCATTCCTACAATGAGCAGTTCTTC.

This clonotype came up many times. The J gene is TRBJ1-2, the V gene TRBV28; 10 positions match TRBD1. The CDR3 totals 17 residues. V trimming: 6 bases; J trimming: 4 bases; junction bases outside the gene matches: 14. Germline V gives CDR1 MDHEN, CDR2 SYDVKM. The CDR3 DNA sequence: TGTGCCAGCAGCCCTGTCCCGGGACAGGGGTATGCCTATGGCTACACCTTC. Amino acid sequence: CASSPVPGQGYAYGYTF.

CDR3 nucleotides: TGTGCCAGCAGGCTGAGGCCGGTCTACGAGCAGTACTTC. Translating gives CASRLRPVYEQYF. V usage is TRBV2 and J usage is TRBJ2-7, with D hard to call. Germline CDR1 SNHLY, CDR2 FYNNEI. The CDR3 runs 13 residues. V dropped 6 bases and J dropped 3 bases, with 12 bases sitting between them.

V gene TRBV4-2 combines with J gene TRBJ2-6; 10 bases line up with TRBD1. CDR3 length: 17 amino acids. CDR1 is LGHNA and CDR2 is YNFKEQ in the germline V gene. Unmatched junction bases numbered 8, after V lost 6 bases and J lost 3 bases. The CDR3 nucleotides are TGTGCCAGCAGACCCGGGACAGGGGAATATGGGGCCAACGTCCTGACTTTC. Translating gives CASRPGTGEYGANVLTF.

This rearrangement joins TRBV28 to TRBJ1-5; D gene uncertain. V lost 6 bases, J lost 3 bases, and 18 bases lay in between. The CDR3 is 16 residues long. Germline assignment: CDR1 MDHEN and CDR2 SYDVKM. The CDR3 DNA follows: TGTGCCAGCAGCCCCGATTCTGTACGGTCCAATCAGCCCCAGCATTTT. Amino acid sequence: CASSPDSVRSNQPQHF.

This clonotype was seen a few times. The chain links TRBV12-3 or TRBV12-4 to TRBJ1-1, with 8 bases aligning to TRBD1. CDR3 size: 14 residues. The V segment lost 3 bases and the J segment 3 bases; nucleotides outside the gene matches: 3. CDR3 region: CASSLDRDDTEAFF. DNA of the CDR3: TGTGCCAGCAGTTTGGACAGGGACGACACTGAAGCTTTCTTT.

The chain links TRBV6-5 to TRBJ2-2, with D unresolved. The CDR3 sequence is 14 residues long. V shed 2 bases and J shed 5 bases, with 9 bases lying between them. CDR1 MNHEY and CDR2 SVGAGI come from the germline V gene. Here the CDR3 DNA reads TGTGCCAGCAGTTACAGGCAGACGACCGGGGAGCTGTTTTTT. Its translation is CASSYRQTTGELFF.

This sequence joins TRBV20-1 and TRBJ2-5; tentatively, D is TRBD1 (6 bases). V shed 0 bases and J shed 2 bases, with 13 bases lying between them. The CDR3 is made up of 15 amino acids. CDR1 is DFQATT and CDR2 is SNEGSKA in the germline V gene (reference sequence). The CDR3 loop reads CSARDPTGLQETQYF. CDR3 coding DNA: TGCAGTGCTAGAGATCCGACAGGTCTTCAAGAGACCCAGTACTTC.

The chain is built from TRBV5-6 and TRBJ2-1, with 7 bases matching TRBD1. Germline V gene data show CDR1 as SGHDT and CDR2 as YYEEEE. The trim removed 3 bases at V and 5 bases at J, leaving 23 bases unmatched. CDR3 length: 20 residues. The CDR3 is CASSSPGTEAIPDNDNEQFF. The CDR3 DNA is TGTGCCAGCAGCTCACCGGGGACAGAGGCTATCCCTGATAATGACAATGAGCAGTTCTTC.

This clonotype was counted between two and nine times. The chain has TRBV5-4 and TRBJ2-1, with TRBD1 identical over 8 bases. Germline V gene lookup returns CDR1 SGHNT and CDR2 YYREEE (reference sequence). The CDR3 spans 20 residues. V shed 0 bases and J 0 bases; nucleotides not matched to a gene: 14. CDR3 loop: CASSLESRGLYRSSYNEQFF. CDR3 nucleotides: TGTGCCAGCAGCTTGGAGAGCAGGGGGCTATATAGGAGCTCCTACAATGAGCAGTTCTTC.